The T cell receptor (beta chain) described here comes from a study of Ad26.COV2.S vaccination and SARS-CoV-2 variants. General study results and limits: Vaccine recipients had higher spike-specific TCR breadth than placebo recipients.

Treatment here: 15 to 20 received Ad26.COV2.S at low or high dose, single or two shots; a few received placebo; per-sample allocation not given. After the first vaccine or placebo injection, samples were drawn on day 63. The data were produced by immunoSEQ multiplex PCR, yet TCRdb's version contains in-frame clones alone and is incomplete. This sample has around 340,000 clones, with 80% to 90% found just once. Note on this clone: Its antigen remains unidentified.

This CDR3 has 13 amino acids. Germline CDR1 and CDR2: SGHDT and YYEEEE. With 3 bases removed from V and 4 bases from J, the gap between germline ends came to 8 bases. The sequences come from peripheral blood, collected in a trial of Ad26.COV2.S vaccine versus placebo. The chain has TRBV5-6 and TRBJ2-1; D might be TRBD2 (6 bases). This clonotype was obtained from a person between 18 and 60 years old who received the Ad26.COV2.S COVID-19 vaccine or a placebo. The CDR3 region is CASSSGLYNEQFF. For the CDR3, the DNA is TGTGCCAGCAGCTCGGGACTTTACAATGAGCAGTTCTTC.